The subject of this entry is one T cell receptor beta chain. The antigen is unknown. Libraries were prepared by immunoSEQ multiplex PCR; TCRdb keeps only in-frame clonotypes and omits some of them. The table shows around 230,000 clones, with around 81% occurring only once. This entry belongs to a study of Tregs in tolerant kidney transplant recipients. The CDR3 sequence is 16 residues long. Looked up from germline, CDR1 is SEHNR and CDR2 is FQNEAQ (reference sequence). The V segment lost 4 bases and the J segment 1 base; nucleotides outside the gene matches: 9. Unstimulated Tregs (CD4+CD25+CD127-) and CD4+CD25- non-Tregs were sorted from PBMCs. Study observations and caveats: The small number of patients limits these findings pending further validation. This study did not directly address biological reproducibility.

The TCR originated in a human donor in good health. The chain links TRBV7-9 to TRBJ1-2; 7 nucleotides agree with TRBD1. Sequenced sample: CD4+ T cells from blood. The CDR3 sequence is CASSSGQPGSNYGYTF. The CDR3, as DNA: TGTGCCAGCAGCTCGGGACAGCCCGGAAGTAACTATGGCTACACCTTC.